Listed below are T cell receptor beta chains from one sample, sequenced in a study of blood T cell repertoires in COVID-19. TCRdb's table, derived via immunoSEQ multiplex PCR, lists solely in-frame clones and lacks some. This sample has tens of thousands of clones, with about 90% found just once. The sequenced material came from peripheral blood. The receptors stem from a man aged 45 to 65 with COVID-19, enrolled during active disease. The CDR3 runs from the conserved cysteine through the conserved F or W.

CDR3 length	V gene	CDR3 protein
13	TRBV10-3	CAASGGVYYGYTF
14	TRBV15	CATSRSNEGYGYTF
17	TRBV4-1	CASSRNTGTGVNQPQHF
15	TRBV19	CASSIAGLSNQPQHF
19	TRBV24-1	CATSDFRVSGARGTDTQYF
14	TRBV28	CASSLPGSNYGYTF
11	TRBV6-4	CASSDVRVQYF
17	TRBV29-1	CSVEGNTRTGETDTQYF
16	TRBV5-8	CASSFHRASSYNEQFF
14	TRBV6-1	CASSESSRGTEAFF
16	TRBV3-1/TRBV3-2	CASSQVLLAGSNEQFF
16	TRBV7-6	CASSADRGIPGNTIYF
17	TRBV19	CASRKIRGSANTGELFF